Sequencing of this T cell receptor beta chain was carried out in a study of T cell changes during pregnancy in multiple sclerosis. The germline gives CDR1 SGHNT, CDR2 YENEEA. Trimming at V came to 5 bases and at J to 5 bases, leaving 1 base not matched to a gene. The CDR3 extends over 13 amino acids. The method was immunoSEQ multiplex PCR; TCRdb's version includes in-frame clones alone and lacks a portion of them. The top ten clones hold about 2% of a sample with 55,000 to 85,000 clones, around nine tenths of them seen once. The specimen comprised peripheral blood, sampled in the second trimester of pregnancy. This receptor was taken from a female donor with multiple sclerosis, enrolled in a pregnancy study. This chain joins TRBV11-3 and TRBJ2-5, with 11 positions matching TRBD2. CDR3 region: CASSPSGRETQYF. The CDR3 bases are TGTGCCAGCAGCCCTAGCGGGAGGGAGACCCAGTACTTC.